Reported below is one T cell receptor (beta chain). Method: immunoSEQ multiplex PCR; TCRdb's copy keeps in-frame clones and lacks some. The profile shows over 25,000 clones, about 85% of them singletons. Losses at the gene ends were 6 bases for V and 0 bases for J; bases not matched to a gene: 7. This CDR3 region has 15 residues. CDR1 MNHNY and CDR2 SVGAGI come from the germline V gene (reference sequence). These data are taken from a study of tissue T cells after allogeneic stem cell transplantation. The TCR originated in a woman aged 18 to 55 who later had graft-versus-host disease after an allogeneic stem cell transplant. Sequencing used blood, obtained before transplantation. The chain uses TRBV6-6 and TRBJ1-1; 7 bases agree with TRBD1. The CDR3 protein is CASRSGTVMNTEAFF. DNA for the CDR3: TGTGCCAGCAGATCCGGGACAGTCATGAACACTGAAGCTTTCTTT.